Following are 20 T cell receptor beta chains from one sample sequenced in a study of blood T cell repertoires in COVID-19. Sequenced by immunoSEQ multiplex PCR; TCRdb stores in-frame clones only, minus some. The table includes roughly 130,000 clones, more than 75% detected once. The sample consisted of peripheral blood. The receptors here all came from a man aged 45-60 years with active COVID-19.

This chain uses TRBV6-1 with TRBJ2-7, with D possibly being TRBD2 (5 bases). The CDR3 runs to 14 residues. Germline V CDR1 and CDR2: MNHNS, SASEGT. The V end was cut by 1 base, the J end by 1 base, with 8 bases between. CDR3 sequence reads: CASSEVRVSYEQYF. CDR3 DNA: TGTGCCAGCAGTGAAGTGCGGGTTTCCTACGAGCAGTACTTC.

The chain employs TRBV19 and TRBJ1-5; D call uncertain. This CDR3 region has 14 residues. Germline V gene data show CDR1 as LNHDA and CDR2 as SQIVND (reference sequence). Trimming took 3 bases from V and 4 from J, leaving 10 bases between them. The DNA of the CDR3 is TGTGCCAGTAGTATCGGAGCCTGGAATCAGCCCCAGCATTTT. Translated, it gives CASSIGAWNQPQHF.

V usage is TRBV7-8 and J usage is TRBJ2-7; D remains ambiguous. The V gene lost 1 base and the J gene lost 0 bases, with 7 bases spanning the gap. Germline loops: CDR1 SGHVS, CDR2 FQNEAQ. The CDR3 is 14 amino acids. CDR3 residues: CASSLGHSSYEQYF. CDR3 nucleotide sequence: TGTGCCAGCAGCTTAGGTCACAGCTCCTACGAGCAGTACTTC.

CDR3 coding DNA: TGTGCCAGCAGGTCGGGGAGCACAGATACGCAGTATTTT. It translates to CASRSGSTDTQYF. The chain carries TRBV28 and TRBJ2-3; weak D call: TRBD2 (5 bases). The V gene lost 6 bases and the J gene lost 0 bases, with 7 bases spanning the gap. This CDR3 is built from 13 residues. Looked up from germline, CDR1 is MDHEN and CDR2 is SYDVKM.

This clone was observed a few times. This chain links TRBV6-1 with TRBJ2-3; TRBD2 agrees at 15 bases. CDR3 length: 17 amino acids. Germline CDR1 MNHNS, CDR2 SASEGT. Trimming removed 4 bases from V and 3 bases from J; junction bases left unmatched: 5. The CDR3 reads CASSGGTSGRWTDTQYF. The CDR3 DNA sequence: TGTGCCAGCAGTGGGGGGACTAGCGGGAGGTGGACAGATACGCAGTATTTT.

The V gene is TRBV6-2 or TRBV6-3, the J gene TRBJ1-5; 8 nucleotides line up with TRBD1. Trimming took 2 bases from V and 8 from J; bases not matched to a gene: 8. This CDR3 is built from 15 residues. CDR1 is MNHEY, CDR2 SVGEGT, per germline. CDR3 nucleotide sequence: TGTGCCAGCAGTTACGGGGCAGGGGGCGCGAAGCCCCAGCATTTT. Its translation: CASSYGAGGAKPQHF.

This sequence joins TRBV6-6 and TRBJ2-7; D not certain. Looked up from germline, CDR1 is MNHNY and CDR2 is SVGAGI (reference sequence). V was cut by 4 bases and J by 4 bases, with 8 bases left in between. The CDR3 is 12 amino acids. The CDR3 nucleotides read TGTGCCAGCAGTTCCTCCAAATACGAGCAGTACGTC. It is translated as CASSSSKYEQYV.

This rearrangement joins TRBV29-1 to TRBJ2-1, with 7 bases lining up with TRBD2. This CDR3 has 13 residues. Germline CDR1 reads SQVTM; CDR2 reads ANQGSEA. V dropped 6 bases and J dropped 1; count of bases not matched to a gene: 3. Written as DNA, the CDR3 is TGCAGCGTCGGGAGGATATCCTACAATGAGCAGTTCTTC. Translation gives CSVGRISYNEQFF.

The chain joins TRBV7-2 to TRBJ2-3; TRBD1 agrees at 7 bases. Per the germline V gene, CDR1 is SGHTA and CDR2 is FQGNSA. Trimming took 1 base from V and 6 from J; bases not matched to a gene: 7. The CDR3 has 15 amino acids. The CDR3 DNA reads as TGTGCCAGCAGCTTAGGACGAGGGGGCATTGATACGCAGTATTTT. Translating it yields CASSLGRGGIDTQYF.

In this sample, this clone turned up once. The genes are TRBV18 and TRBJ1-5; TRBD1 is a possible D gene (5 bases). Germline CDR1 is KGHSH and CDR2 is LQKENI. Trimming removed 3 bases from V and 0 bases from J, with 9 bases in between. The CDR3 has 15 residues. In nucleotides, the CDR3 is TGTGCCAGCTCACCTCTAGGACATAGCAATCAGCCCCAGCATTTT. Its protein product is CASSPLGHSNQPQHF.

This clone was detected a few times. J is TRBJ1-5 and V is TRBV6-5; tentatively, D is TRBD1 (5 bases). The CDR3 runs to 11 residues. V was clipped by 8 bases and J by 4 bases, with 6 bases between them. Germline V lookup: CDR1 MNHEY, CDR2 SVGAGI. CDR3 in DNA: TGTGCCAGCGGACAAAATCAGCCCCAGCATTTT. Protein sequence: CASGQNQPQHF.

The CDR3 loop reads CASSGTGLNYNEQFF. The CDR3, as DNA: TGTGCCAGCAGCGGAACGGGACTCAATTACAATGAGCAGTTCTTC. The chain has TRBV5-6 and TRBJ2-1, with a possible D match to TRBD2 (6 bases). CDR3 size: 15 residues. Germline V CDR1 and CDR2: SGHDT, YYEEEE. V was shortened by 4 bases and J by 4 bases, with 15 bases between the two germline ends.

The chain links TRBV7-8 to TRBJ2-7, with 7 bases identical to TRBD1. Germline V gene lookup returns CDR1 SGHVS and CDR2 FQNEAQ. The CDR3 is 14 amino acids. Trimming at V came to 4 bases and at J to 2 bases, leaving 5 bases not matched to a gene. DNA for the CDR3: TGTGCCAGCAGCTCAGGGACAGATCCCTACGAGCAGTACTTC. Translated: CASSSGTDPYEQYF.

To note about this clone: Other DNA sequences in the same sample also yield this CDR3. The rearrangement uses TRBV5-1 and TRBJ2-2; 7 nucleotides align to TRBD1. Unmatched junction bases numbered 3, after V lost 4 bases and J lost 0 bases. CDR1 is SGHRS and CDR2 is YFSETQ in the germline V gene. The CDR3 is 15 residues long. CDR3 bases: TGCGCCAGCAGCAGGGACAGATCGAACACCGGGGAGCTGTTTTTT. Its protein is CASSRDRSNTGELFF. The variable domain in full, with the rest retrieved from reference TRBV5-1 and TRBJ2-2, is KAGVTQTPRYLIKTRGQQVTLSCSPISGHRSVSWYQQTPGQGLQFLFEYFSETQRNKGNFPGRFSGRQFSNSRSEMNVSTLELGDSALYLCASSRDRSNTGELFFGEGSRLTVL.

V is TRBV27 and J is TRBJ2-1; the match to TRBD2 covers 7 bases. J gave up 6 bases and V 3 bases, and 5 bases lay outside the gene matches. The V gene's germline CDR1 is MNHEY and CDR2 SMNVEV (reference sequence). The CDR3 is 14 residues long. The CDR3 region is CASSFLLAVNEQFF. In DNA, the CDR3 is TGTGCCAGCAGTTTCTTGCTAGCGGTCAATGAGCAGTTCTTC.

This clone was seen a few times. The V gene is TRBV6-6, the J gene TRBJ2-1; no reliable D call. Germline V gene data show CDR1 as MNHNY and CDR2 as SVGAGI (reference sequence). V lost 6 bases to trimming and J lost 1 base, with 10 bases between them. The CDR3 length is 14 residues. The CDR3 nucleotides read TGTGCCAGCAGCGTCGCTAGTTCCTACAATGAGCAGTTCTTC. Translated: CASSVASSYNEQFF.

The genes are TRBV6-5 and TRBJ1-6; a weak D match, TRBD1 (6 bases). Germline V gene data show CDR1 as MNHEY and CDR2 as SVGAGI. V shed 7 bases and J shed 3 bases, with 10 bases lying between them. CDR3 length: 14 residues. CDR3 in amino acids: CASTQGSYNSPLHF. CDR3 DNA: TGTGCCAGCACCCAGGGGAGCTATAATTCACCCCTCCACTTT.

The genes are TRBV7-2 and TRBJ1-4; TRBD1 matches 7 bases. Germline V gene data show CDR1 as SGHTA and CDR2 as FQGNSA. V trimming: 5 bases; J trimming: 3 bases; junction bases outside the gene matches: 12. This CDR3 region has 17 residues. The CDR3 spells CASSLRHRQGSNEKLFF. CDR3 coding DNA: TGTGCCAGCAGCCTTCGACATAGACAGGGATCTAATGAAAAACTGTTTTTT.

The chain is built from TRBV7-8 and TRBJ2-5; 7 nucleotides align to TRBD2. CDR3 length: 16 amino acids. Germline CDR1 is SGHVS and CDR2 is FQNEAQ. V trimming: 4 bases; J trimming: 2 bases; junction bases outside the gene matches: 10. The CDR3 region is CASSSKTSAVQETQYF. The CDR3 DNA reads TGTGCCAGCAGCTCAAAAACTAGCGCCGTACAAGAGACCCAGTACTTC.

The chain recombines TRBV11-3 with TRBJ2-1; 11 bases agree with TRBD2. Germline trimming cut 4 bases from V and 4 bases from J; bases unmatched to any gene: 3. This CDR3 contains 15 residues. Germline V gene sequence: CDR1 SGHNT, CDR2 YENEEA. CDR3 DNA sequence: TGTGCCAGCAGCTCGGGGACTAGCGGATACAATGAGCAGTTCTTC. Amino acids: CASSSGTSGYNEQFF.